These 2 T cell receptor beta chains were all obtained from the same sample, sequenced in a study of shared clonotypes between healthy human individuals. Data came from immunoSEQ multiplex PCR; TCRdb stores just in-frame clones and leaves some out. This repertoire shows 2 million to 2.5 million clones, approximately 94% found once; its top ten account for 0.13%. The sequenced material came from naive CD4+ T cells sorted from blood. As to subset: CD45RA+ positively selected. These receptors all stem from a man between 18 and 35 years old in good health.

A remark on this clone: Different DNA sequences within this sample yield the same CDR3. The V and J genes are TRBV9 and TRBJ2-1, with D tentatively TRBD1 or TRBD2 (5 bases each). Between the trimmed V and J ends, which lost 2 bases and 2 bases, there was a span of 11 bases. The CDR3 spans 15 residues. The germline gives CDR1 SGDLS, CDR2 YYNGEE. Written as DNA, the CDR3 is TGTGCCAGCAGCGTCACCGGGACCACCTACAATGAGCAGTTCTTC. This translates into CASSVTGTTYNEQFF. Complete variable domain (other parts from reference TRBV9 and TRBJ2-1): DSGVTQTPKHLITATGQRVTLRCSPRSGDLSVYWYQQSLDQGLQFLIQYYNGEERAKGNILERFSAQQFPDLHSELNLSSLELGDSALYFCASSVTGTTYNEQFFGPGTRLTVL.

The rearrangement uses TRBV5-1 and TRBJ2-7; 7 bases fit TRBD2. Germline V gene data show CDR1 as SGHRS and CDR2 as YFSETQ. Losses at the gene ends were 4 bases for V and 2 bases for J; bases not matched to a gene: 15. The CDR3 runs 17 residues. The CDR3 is CASSPGGGRSHPYEQYF. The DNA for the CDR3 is TGCGCCAGCAGCCCGGGGGGTGGGAGGAGTCACCCCTACGAGCAGTACTTC.